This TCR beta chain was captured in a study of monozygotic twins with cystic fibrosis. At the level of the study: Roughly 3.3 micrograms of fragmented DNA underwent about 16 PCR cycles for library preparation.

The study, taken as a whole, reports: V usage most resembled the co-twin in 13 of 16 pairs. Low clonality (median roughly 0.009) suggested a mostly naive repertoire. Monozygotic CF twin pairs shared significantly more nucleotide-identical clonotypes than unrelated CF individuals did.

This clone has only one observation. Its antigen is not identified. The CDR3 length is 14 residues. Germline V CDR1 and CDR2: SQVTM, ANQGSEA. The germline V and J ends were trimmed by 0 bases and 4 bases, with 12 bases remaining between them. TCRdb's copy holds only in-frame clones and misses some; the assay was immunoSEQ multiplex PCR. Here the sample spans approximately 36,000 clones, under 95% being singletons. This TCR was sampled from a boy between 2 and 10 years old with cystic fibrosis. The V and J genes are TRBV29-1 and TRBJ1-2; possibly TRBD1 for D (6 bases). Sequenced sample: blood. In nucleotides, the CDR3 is TGCAGCGTTGAAGAGGGGGGCAGGACCTATGGCTACACCTTC. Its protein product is CSVEEGGRTYGYTF.